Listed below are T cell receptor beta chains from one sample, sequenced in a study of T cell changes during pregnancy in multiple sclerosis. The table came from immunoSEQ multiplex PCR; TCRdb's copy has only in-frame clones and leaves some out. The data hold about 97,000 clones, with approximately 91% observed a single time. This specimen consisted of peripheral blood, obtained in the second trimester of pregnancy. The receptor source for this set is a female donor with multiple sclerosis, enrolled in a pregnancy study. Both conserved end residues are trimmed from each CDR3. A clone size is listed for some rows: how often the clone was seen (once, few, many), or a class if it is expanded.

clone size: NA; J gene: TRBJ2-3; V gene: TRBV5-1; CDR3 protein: ASSLGWGGSQPDTQY
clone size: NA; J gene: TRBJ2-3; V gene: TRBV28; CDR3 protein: ASSTGRGVADTQY
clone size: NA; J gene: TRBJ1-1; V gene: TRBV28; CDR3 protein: ASVRDSGWDEAF
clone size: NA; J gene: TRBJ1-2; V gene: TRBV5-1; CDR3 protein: ASSLDQADYGYT
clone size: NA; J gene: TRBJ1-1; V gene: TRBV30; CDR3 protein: AWSPTPGQREAF
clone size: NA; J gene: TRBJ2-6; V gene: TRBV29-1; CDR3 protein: SVPQGQDSGANVLT
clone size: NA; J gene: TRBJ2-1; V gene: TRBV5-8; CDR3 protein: ASSLTGNEQF
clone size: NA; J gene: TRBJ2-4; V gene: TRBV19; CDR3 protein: ASRMRAAKNIQY
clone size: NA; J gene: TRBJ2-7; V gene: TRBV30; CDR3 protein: AWSAGQPSYEQY
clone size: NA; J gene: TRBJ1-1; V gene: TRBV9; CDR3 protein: ASSPPGQGFSEAF
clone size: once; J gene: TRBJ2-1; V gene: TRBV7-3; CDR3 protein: ASSRGTSGARSYNEQF
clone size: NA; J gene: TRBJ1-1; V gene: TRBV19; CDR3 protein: ASSIYWRGGTEAF
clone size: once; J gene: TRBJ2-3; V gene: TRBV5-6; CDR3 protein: ASSFIDRDRGPDTQY
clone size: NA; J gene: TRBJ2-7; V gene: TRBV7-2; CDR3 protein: ASSGTASYEQY
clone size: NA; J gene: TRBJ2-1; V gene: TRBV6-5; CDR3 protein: ASSWAGAEQF
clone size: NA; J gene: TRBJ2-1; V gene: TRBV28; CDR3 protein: ASSFLSGMLGNEQF
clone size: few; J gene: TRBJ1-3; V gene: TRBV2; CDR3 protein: ASSRDSTYSGNTIY
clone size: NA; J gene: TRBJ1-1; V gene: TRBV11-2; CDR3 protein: ASSLVGGSLRNTEAF
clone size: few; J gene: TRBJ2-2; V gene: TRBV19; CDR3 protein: ASRPGGIGELF
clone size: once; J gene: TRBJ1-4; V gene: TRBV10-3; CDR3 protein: AINRGPNEKLF
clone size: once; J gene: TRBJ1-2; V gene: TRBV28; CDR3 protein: ASSSPGQGVVGGYT
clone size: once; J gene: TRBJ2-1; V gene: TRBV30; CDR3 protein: AWSAQVGSEQF